This TCR beta chain was observed in a study of monozygotic twins with inflammatory bowel disease. The CDR3 is made up of 16 amino acids. Germline values: CDR1 SNHLY, CDR2 FYNNEI. From its re-call of the 5' RACE reads, TCRdb lists each CDR3 protein once, without DNA. The table for this sample gives a few hundred thousand distinct CDR3 sequences. Sequencing input: blood. The V and J genes are TRBV2 and TRBJ2-1; TCRdb indicates TRBD1, and absent DNA this call remains unverified. This receptor was obtained from a human donor with ulcerative colitis or Crohn's disease, or a healthy co-twin of an affected twin (not recorded which). CDR3 in amino acids: CASRGGGGQTYNEQFF.